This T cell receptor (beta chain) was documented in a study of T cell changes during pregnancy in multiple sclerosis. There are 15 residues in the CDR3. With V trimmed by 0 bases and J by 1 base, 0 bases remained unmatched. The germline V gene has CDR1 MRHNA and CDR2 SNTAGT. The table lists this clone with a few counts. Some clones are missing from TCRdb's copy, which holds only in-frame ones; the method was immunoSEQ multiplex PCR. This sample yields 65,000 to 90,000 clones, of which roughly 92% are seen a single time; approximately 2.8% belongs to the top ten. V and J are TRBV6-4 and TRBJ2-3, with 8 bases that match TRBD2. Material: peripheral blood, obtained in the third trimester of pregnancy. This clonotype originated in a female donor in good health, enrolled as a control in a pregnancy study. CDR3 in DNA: TGTGCCAGCAGTGACTCGCGGGGGGGCACAGATACGCAGTATTTT. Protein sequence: CASSDSRGGTDTQYF.